This T cell receptor (beta chain) emerged from a study of somatic mutations in cytotoxic T cells in rheumatoid arthritis. On the study more broadly: It was right after diagnosis, before any treatment, that patient blood (around 30 ml EDTA) was drawn. Sorting by flow gave nearly 100% purity for some V beta antibody-stained T-cell populations, including V beta1+ cells sequenced for TCRB.

TCRdb's table, derived via immunoSEQ multiplex PCR, lists solely in-frame clones and lacks some. The sample holds approximately 30,000 clones, 75% to 85% seen once. V lost 4 bases, J lost 6 bases, and 12 bases lay in between. The CDR3 has 14 amino acids. CDR1 and CDR2 (germline): SEHNR, FQNEAQ (reference sequence). Material: CD8+ T cells sorted from blood. The chain joins TRBV7-9 to TRBJ1-4; D possibly corresponds to TRBD1 (5 bases). The sequence came from an adult with rheumatoid arthritis. The CDR3 reads CASSSADSYEKLFF. DNA for the CDR3: TGTGCCAGCAGCTCCGCCGACAGCTATGAAAAACTGTTTTTT.